The 30 T cell receptor beta chains listed next were all sequenced from one sample in a study of T cell responses to AZD1222 COVID-19 vaccine (dated by TCRdb to the early 2020s). The time point label here, explained by the study, means: about 28 days (+/-7) after the second vaccine dose. The library was obtained by the immunoSEQ multiplex PCR assay. Entries here come from immuneACCESS through TCRdb and include only in-frame sequences with V and J called. Some clones fail to appear in such tables; in the studies checked, an unresolved V gene covers under half of the shortfall, and the cause of the remainder is unknown. In all, the sample holds roughly 170,000 clones, and 94% of those were seen once. The ten most abundant clones make up around 1.6% of the sample. The specimen comprised peripheral blood, sampled 28 days after the second AZD1222 dose. The receptors originated from an adult who received the AZD1222 COVID-19 vaccine.

With respect to this clone: At one end, the junction sequence differs from germline, possibly due to a read error. J is TRBJ1-2 and V is TRBV6-4; D not resolved. Germline V gene sequence: CDR1 MRHNA, CDR2 SNTAGT. The CDR3 covers 11 residues. The CDR3, as DNA: TGTGCCAGCAGTTCTAACGATGGCTACACCTTC. Its translation is CASSSNDGYTF.

A single count supports this clone. The rearrangement links TRBV28 to TRBJ1-2; D gene unclear. Germline V gene sequence: CDR1 MDHEN, CDR2 SYDVKM. Trimming left V 8 bases short and J 3 bases short, with 4 bases between. The CDR3 sequence is 10 residues long. This CDR3 reads CASRDYGYTF. Here the CDR3 DNA reads TGTGCCAGCCGAGACTATGGCTACACCTTC.

The V and J genes are TRBV5-1 and TRBJ1-2, with a possible D match to TRBD1 (5 bases). CDR3 length equals 14 residues. CDR1 is SGHRS, CDR2 YFSETQ, per germline. V lost 0 bases, J lost 2 bases, and 8 bases lay in between. The CDR3 bases are TGCGCCAGCAGCTTGGGAACAGGAAACTATGGCTACACCTTC. Translating gives CASSLGTGNYGYTF. Full variable domain (rest looked up from reference TRBV5-1 and TRBJ1-2): KAGVTQTPRYLIKTRGQQVTLSCSPISGHRSVSWYQQTPGQGLQFLFEYFSETQRNKGNFPGRFSGRQFSNSRSEMNVSTLELGDSALYLCASSLGTGNYGYTFGSGTRLTVV.

The chain recombines TRBV5-5 with TRBJ1-5, with TRBD1 identical over 7 bases. The CDR3 covers 13 residues. Germline-derived CDR1 and CDR2 are SGHKS and YYEKEE (reference sequence). V trimming: 4 bases; J trimming: 5 bases; junction bases outside the gene matches: 3. The CDR3 coding sequence is TGTGCCAGCAGCGGACAGGTCCATCAGCCCCAGCATTTT. Amino acid sequence: CASSGQVHQPQHF.

The chain has TRBV5-1 and TRBJ2-6; D not certain. This CDR3 has 17 amino acids. Between the trimmed V and J ends, which lost 0 bases and 0 bases, there was a span of 10 bases. CDR1 and CDR2 from the germline V gene are SGHRS and YFSETQ. CDR3 bases: TGCGCCAGCAGCTTGGCGGCAGCGATCTCTGGGGCCAACGTCCTGACTTTC. It codes for CASSLAAAISGANVLTF.

J is TRBJ1-5 and V is TRBV12-5; 7 bases are shared with TRBD1. Germline V gene sequence: CDR1 LGHNT, CDR2 FRNRAP. The CDR3 runs to 21 residues. The ends lost 3 bases at V and 3 bases at J; junction bases unmatched: 23. CDR3 bases: TGTGCTAGTGGTTTTATTCTGGAGGGGACAGAGAAGCCACAGATCAATCAGCCCCAGCATTTT. This codes for CASGFILEGTEKPQINQPQHF.

The rearrangement links TRBV19 to TRBJ1-4; possibly TRBD1 for D (6 bases). The germline V gene has CDR1 LNHDA and CDR2 SQIVND (reference sequence). This CDR3 region has 16 residues. Between the trimmed V and J ends, which lost 3 bases and 6 bases, there was a span of 17 bases. The CDR3: CASSMRVGGLDEKLFF. The CDR3 region has the DNA TGTGCCAGTAGTATGAGAGTCGGGGGGCTGGATGAAAAACTGTTTTTT.

The rearrangement links TRBV19 to TRBJ1-6, with unresolved D. Germline V gene sequence: CDR1 LNHDA, CDR2 SQIVND (reference sequence). Trimming left V 0 bases short and J 5 bases short, with 8 bases between. This CDR3 region has 15 residues. CDR3 sequence (DNA): TGTGCCAGTAGTATAGATCGGGGAAATAATTCACCCCTCCACTTT. Its protein is CASSIDRGNNSPLHF.

This chain's CDR3 is CASSLRQGNTEAFF. DNA for the CDR3: TGTGCCAGCAGCCTCAGACAGGGAAACACTGAAGCTTTCTTT. The V and J genes are TRBV7-2 and TRBJ1-1, with TRBD1 matching over 7 bases. V shed 5 bases and J 2 bases; nucleotides not matched to a gene: 5. The CDR3 contains 14 residues. Germline CDR1 is SGHTA and CDR2 is FQGNSA.

The chain is built from TRBV7-2 and TRBJ2-7; 7 bases fit TRBD2. Trimming took 2 bases from V and 3 from J; bases not matched to a gene: 7. CDR1 SGHTA and CDR2 FQGNSA come from the germline V gene. The CDR3 has 15 amino acids. The CDR3 spells CASSLFWASGYEQYF. The CDR3 DNA is TGTGCCAGCAGCTTATTTTGGGCTAGCGGCTACGAGCAGTACTTC. Together with reference TRBV7-2 and TRBJ2-7, the CDR3 gives the full variable domain: GAGVSQSPSNKVTEKGKDVELRCDPISGHTALYWYRQSLGQGLEFLIYFQGNSAPDKSGLPSDRFSAERTGGSVSTLTIQRTQQEDSAVYLCASSLFWASGYEQYFGPGTRLTVT.

The chain uses TRBV7-8 and TRBJ2-1, with 8 bases that match TRBD1. Germline V lookup: CDR1 SGHVS, CDR2 FQNEAQ. Germline trimming cut 4 bases from V and 8 bases from J; bases unmatched to any gene: 7. The CDR3 has 14 amino acids. The CDR3 protein is CASSSWTGTDEQFF. The CDR3 DNA follows: TGTGCCAGCAGCTCTTGGACAGGGACGGATGAGCAGTTCTTC.

The chain employs TRBV7-2 and TRBJ2-1, with a tentative D call TRBD2 (5 bases). There are 14 residues in the CDR3. Trimming took off 5 bases at V and 10 bases at J, with 18 bases between the two ends. Germline-derived CDR1 and CDR2 are SGHTA and FQGNSA. The CDR3 bases are TGTGCCAGCAGCCCACCCTCTAGCCTTCGAGAGCAGTTCTTC. Encoded protein: CASSPPSSLREQFF.

J is TRBJ1-2 and V is TRBV19; TRBD1 aligns across 7 bases. With 4 bases clipped from V and 2 bases from J, the junction kept 7 bases outside the gene matches. Germline V lookup: CDR1 LNHDA, CDR2 SQIVND (reference sequence). CDR3 length: 15 residues. The CDR3 loop is CASSTRDRLNYGYTF. DNA for the CDR3: TGTGCCAGTAGTACCCGGGACAGACTAAACTATGGCTACACCTTC. The variable domain in full, with the rest retrieved from reference TRBV19 and TRBJ1-2, is DGGITQSPKYLFRKEGQNVTLSCEQNLNHDAMYWYRQDPGQGLRLIYYSQIVNDFQKGDIAEGYSVSREKKESFPLTVTSAQKNPTAFYLCASSTRDRLNYGYTFGSGTRLTVV.

The rearrangement links TRBV9 to TRBJ2-1; D possibly corresponds to TRBD2 (6 bases). With 3 bases removed from V and 6 bases from J, the gap between germline ends came to 25 bases. Germline-derived CDR1 and CDR2 are SGDLS and YYNGEE. CDR3 size: 18 residues. CDR3 loop: CASSAYWAGPSLRNEQFF. The CDR3 region has the DNA TGTGCCAGCAGCGCCTATTGGGCGGGGCCTAGCCTTCGCAATGAGCAGTTCTTC.

V and J are TRBV6-4 and TRBJ2-3; D gene unclear. In germline, CDR1 is MRHNA, CDR2 SNTAGT. Trimming removed 5 bases from V and 1 base from J, with 7 bases in between. This CDR3 contains 13 residues. The chain's CDR3 is CASSNGGTDTQYF. The CDR3, as DNA: TGTGCCAGCAGTAATGGGGGCACAGATACGCAGTATTTT.

The J gene is TRBJ1-1, the V gene TRBV4-3, with TRBD1 matching 9 bases. The CDR3 consists of 17 residues. V was clipped by 2 bases and J by 0 bases; unmatched bases: 7. Germline V gene lookup returns CDR1 LGHNA and CDR2 YSLEER. In nucleotides, the CDR3 is TGCGCCAGCAGCCAAAAGGGACAGGGTCGTATGAACACTGAAGCTTTCTTT. This gives the protein CASSQKGQGRMNTEAFF.

Regarding this clone: Germline and junction disagree at one end, which may indicate a read error. The chain's CDR3 is CASSDLDRTMRDF. The CDR3 DNA sequence: TGTGCCAGCAGTGATCTGGACAGGACTATGAGGGACTTT. The chain couples TRBV6-1 to TRBJ1-1, with 7 positions matching TRBD1. Germline lookup yields CDR1 MNHNS and CDR2 SASEGT. This CDR3 has 13 amino acids.

This chain links TRBV6-6 with TRBJ1-5; D remains ambiguous. This CDR3 spans 13 amino acids. Germline V gene data show CDR1 as MNHNY and CDR2 as SVGAGI (reference sequence). V lost 2 bases and J lost 8, with 10 bases in between. The CDR3 reads CASSYTGGEPQHF. In nucleotides, the CDR3 is TGTGCCAGCAGTTACACGGGTGGAGAGCCCCAGCATTTT.

The genes are TRBV6-5 and TRBJ1-1; TRBD1 might be the D (5 bases). V was shortened by 7 bases and J by 5 bases, with 20 bases between the two germline ends. Germline values: CDR1 MNHEY, CDR2 SVGAGI. The length of the CDR3 is 15 residues. CDR3 coding DNA: TGTGCCAGCACCCTCTCATGGGGCGGGAGAACTGAAGCTTTCTTT. Translated, it gives CASTLSWGGRTEAFF.

J is TRBJ1-5 and V is TRBV28, with D possibly matching TRBD1 (5 bases). The CDR3 has 15 residues. CDR1 is MDHEN and CDR2 is SYDVKM in the germline V gene. Trimming shortened V by 3 bases and J by 9 bases, and 18 bases separated the two germline ends. The CDR3 is CASSFYRQSDPPQHF. The CDR3 DNA sequence: TGTGCCAGCAGTTTTTACAGACAGTCGGACCCGCCCCAGCATTTT.

Comments on this clone: This sample also contains other DNA sequences that code for the same CDR3. This chain uses TRBV12-3 or TRBV12-4 with TRBJ1-5; D gene unclear. The CDR3 totals 13 residues. Between the trimmed V and J ends, which lost 1 base and 1 base, there was a span of 2 bases. The CDR3 bases are TGTGCCAGCAGTTTAGACAGCAATCAGCCCCAGCATTTT. It codes for CASSLDSNQPQHF.

This clone was seen once. The chain links TRBV7-6 to TRBJ1-1; D gene ambiguous. Trimming removed 2 bases from V and 0 bases from J, with 4 bases in between. CDR3 length equals 13 residues. The germline gives CDR1 SGHVS, CDR2 FNYEAQ. CDR3 DNA: TGTGCCAGCAGCTTATTGGTGAACACTGAAGCTTTCTTT. This codes for CASSLLVNTEAFF.

The chain is built from TRBV6-1 and TRBJ1-2, with TRBD1 matching 8 bases. Germline CDR1 is MNHNS and CDR2 is SASEGT. J was trimmed by 4 bases and V by 4 bases; bases with no gene match: 11. The CDR3 is made up of 16 amino acids. CDR3 sequence (DNA): TGTGCCAGCAGTGTGTCTAAGGACAGGGATTCCTATGGCTACACCTTC. The encoded protein is CASSVSKDRDSYGYTF.

The chain recombines TRBV11-3 with TRBJ2-2, with 7 bases fitting TRBD1. This CDR3 is 17 amino acids long. Germline V gene data show CDR1 as SGHNT and CDR2 as YENEEA. Trimming cost V 5 bases and J 5 bases; bases outside gene matches: 14. The CDR3 nucleotides are TGTGCCAGCAGCCCTGGGCCTGACAGGGCCTCTACCGGGGAGCTGTTTTTT. Amino acid sequence: CASSPGPDRASTGELFF.

CDR3 residues: CSVSRVAGNTIYF. The CDR3 nucleotides read TGCAGCGTCAGTAGGGTTGCTGGAAACACCATATATTTT. The chain couples TRBV29-1 to TRBJ1-3; D not resolved. The V gene's germline CDR1 is SQVTM and CDR2 ANQGSEA. V lost 6 bases and J 2 bases, leaving 11 bases between the germline ends. The CDR3 loop spans 13 amino acids.

The gene calls are TRBV2 and TRBJ1-1; the D is unclear. The V end lost 6 bases, the J end lost 6 bases, and 17 bases lay between the germline ends. Germline V gives CDR1 SNHLY, CDR2 FYNNEI. This CDR3 is built from 14 residues. This CDR3 is CASRRDGEVAEAFF. CDR3 nucleotides: TGTGCCAGCAGGAGAGATGGGGAAGTAGCTGAAGCTTTCTTT.

V gene TRBV7-6 combines with J gene TRBJ1-1; D uncertain. From germline, CDR1 is SGHVS and CDR2 FNYEAQ. The V end was cut by 4 bases, the J end by 0 bases, with 18 bases between. This CDR3 has 17 residues. This chain's CDR3 is CASSSSFGQMVNTEAFF. CDR3 bases: TGTGCCAGCAGCTCCTCATTTGGGCAGATGGTGAACACTGAAGCTTTCTTT. The full variable domain, its missing parts supplied by reference TRBV7-6 and TRBJ1-1, is GAGVSQSPRYKVTKRGQDVALRCDPISGHVSLYWYRQALGQGPEFLTYFNYEAQQDKSGLPNDRFSAERPEGSISTLTIQRTEQRDSAMYRCASSSSFGQMVNTEAFFGQGTRLTVV.

The V gene is TRBV11-3, the J gene TRBJ2-1, with TRBD2 as a possible D gene (7 bases). The CDR3 extends over 16 amino acids. CDR1 and CDR2 (germline): SGHNT, YENEEA. The V end lost 6 bases, the J end lost 0 bases, and 15 bases lay between the germline ends. CDR3 protein: CASSFGRGASYNEQFF. The CDR3, as DNA: TGTGCCAGCAGTTTTGGACGGGGGGCCTCCTACAATGAGCAGTTCTTC.

CDR3 DNA: TGTGCCAGCAGCTCCGGAGAAACTACCTACGAGCAGTACTTC. Encoded protein: CASSSGETTYEQYF. The gene calls are TRBV5-6 and TRBJ2-7; D not certain. The CDR3 length is 14 residues. Germline loops: CDR1 SGHDT, CDR2 YYEEEE. The germline V and J ends were trimmed by 3 bases and 2 bases, with 12 bases remaining between them.

V and J are TRBV27 and TRBJ1-6; 10 bases fit TRBD1. Losses at the gene ends were 0 bases for V and 8 bases for J; bases not matched to a gene: 1. There are 15 residues in the CDR3. CDR1 is MNHEY and CDR2 is SMNVEV in the germline V gene (reference sequence). Written as DNA, the CDR3 is TGTGCCAGCAGTTTATCGACAGGGGGCTATTCACCCCTCCACTTT. This encodes CASSLSTGGYSPLHF.